The sequence of this TCR beta chain was determined in a study of blood T cell repertoires in COVID-19. For the study at large: Collection of acute and convalescent COVID-19 samples took place in the United States, Italy and Spain. From T cells, B-cell-depleted T cells, or PBMCs came the material, which was cDNA or gDNA.

The data were produced by immunoSEQ multiplex PCR, yet TCRdb's version contains in-frame clones alone and is incomplete. The sample includes about 13,000 clones, about 75% seen only once; the top ten take roughly 41%. The CDR3 covers 15 residues. The trim removed 1 base at V and 7 bases at J, leaving 3 bases unmatched. The V gene's germline CDR1 is SEHNR and CDR2 FQNEAQ (reference sequence). The sequenced sample consisted of peripheral blood. V is TRBV7-9 and J is TRBJ2-1, with 11 nucleotides matching TRBD1. The receptor was derived from a woman of 80 years or more with acute or convalescent COVID-19. CDR3 amino acids: CASSLGGTGGNEQFF. The CDR3 nucleotides read TGTGCCAGCAGCTTAGGAGGGACAGGGGGTAATGAGCAGTTCTTC.